This T cell receptor beta chain derives from a study of blood T cell repertoires in COVID-19. Study background: There were acute and convalescent COVID-19 samples, and they came from the United States, Italy and Spain. PBMCs, B-cell-depleted T cells, or T cells were the source of the cDNA or gDNA that made up the material.

J was trimmed by 3 bases and V by 4 bases; bases with no gene match: 8. Germline V gene lookup returns CDR1 KGHDR and CDR2 SFDVKD. The length of the CDR3 is 19 residues. Source study methods: Cell counts per sample came from amplifying reference gene primers. The table came from immunoSEQ multiplex PCR; TCRdb's copy has only in-frame clones and leaves some out. V, J and clone size derive from that table, while D and trimming were established from the DNA sequence. The sample yields approximately 86,000 clones, 80% seen once. Sequenced input: peripheral blood. The rearrangement uses TRBV24-1 and TRBJ2-1, with TRBD2 matching over 16 bases. The sequence derives from a woman in her seventies with acute or convalescent COVID-19. The CDR3 DNA is TGTGCCACCAGTGACCTTGGGACTAGCGGGAGGGCCGGCTACAATGAGCAGTTCTTC. This sequence encodes CATSDLGTSGRAGYNEQFF.